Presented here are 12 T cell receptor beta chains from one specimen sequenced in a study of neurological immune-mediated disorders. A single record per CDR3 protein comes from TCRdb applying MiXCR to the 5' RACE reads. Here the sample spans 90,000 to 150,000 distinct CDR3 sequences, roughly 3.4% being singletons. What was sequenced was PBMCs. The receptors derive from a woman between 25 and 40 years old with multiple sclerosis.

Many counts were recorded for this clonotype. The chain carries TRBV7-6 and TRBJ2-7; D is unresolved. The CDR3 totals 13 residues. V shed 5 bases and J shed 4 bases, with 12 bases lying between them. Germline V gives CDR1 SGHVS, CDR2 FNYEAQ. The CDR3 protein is CASSPSAGYEQYF. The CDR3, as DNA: TGTGCCAGCAGCCCCAGCGCTGGGTACGAGCAGTACTTC.

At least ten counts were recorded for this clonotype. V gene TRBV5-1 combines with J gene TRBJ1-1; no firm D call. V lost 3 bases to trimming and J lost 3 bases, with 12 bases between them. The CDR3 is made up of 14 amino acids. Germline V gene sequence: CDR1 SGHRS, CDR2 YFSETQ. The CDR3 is CASSSRARDTEAFF. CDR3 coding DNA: TGCGCCAGCAGCTCACGGGCGCGCGACACTGAAGCTTTCTTT.

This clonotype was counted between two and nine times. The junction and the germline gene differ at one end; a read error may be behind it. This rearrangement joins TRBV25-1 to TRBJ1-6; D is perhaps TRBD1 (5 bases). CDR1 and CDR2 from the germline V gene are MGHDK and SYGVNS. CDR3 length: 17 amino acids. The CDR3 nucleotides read TGTGCCAGCAGTGAATGGCAGGGTGTCGCCTATAATTCACACCTCCACTTT. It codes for CASSEWQGVAYNSHLHF.

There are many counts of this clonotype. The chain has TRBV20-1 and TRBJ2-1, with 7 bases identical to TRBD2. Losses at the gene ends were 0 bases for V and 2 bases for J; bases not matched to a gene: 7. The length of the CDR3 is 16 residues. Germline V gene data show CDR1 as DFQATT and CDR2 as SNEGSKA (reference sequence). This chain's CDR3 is CSARDRAGVTYNEQFF. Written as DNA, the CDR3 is TGCAGTGCTAGAGATCGGGCGGGAGTGACCTACAATGAGCAGTTCTTC.

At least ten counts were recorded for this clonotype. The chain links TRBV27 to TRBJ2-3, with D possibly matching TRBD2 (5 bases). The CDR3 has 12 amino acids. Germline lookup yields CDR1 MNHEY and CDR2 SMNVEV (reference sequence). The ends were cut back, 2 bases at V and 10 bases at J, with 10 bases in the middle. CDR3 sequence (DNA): TGTGCCAGCAGTTTAGCAGGAGGAGCGCAGTATTTT. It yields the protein CASSLAGGAQYF.

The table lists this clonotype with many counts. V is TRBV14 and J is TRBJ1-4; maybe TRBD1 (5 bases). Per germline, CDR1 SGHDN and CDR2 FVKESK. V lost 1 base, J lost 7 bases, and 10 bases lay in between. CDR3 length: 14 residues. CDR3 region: CASSQVRDGEKLFF. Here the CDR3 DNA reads TGTGCCAGCAGCCAAGTCAGGGACGGTGAAAAACTGTTTTTT. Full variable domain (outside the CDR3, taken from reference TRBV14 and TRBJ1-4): EAGVTQFPSHSVIEKGQTVTLRCDPISGHDNLYWYRRVMGKEIKFLLHFVKESKQDESGMPNNRFLAERTGGTYSTLKVQPAELEDSGVYFCASSQVRDGEKLFFGSGTQLSVL.

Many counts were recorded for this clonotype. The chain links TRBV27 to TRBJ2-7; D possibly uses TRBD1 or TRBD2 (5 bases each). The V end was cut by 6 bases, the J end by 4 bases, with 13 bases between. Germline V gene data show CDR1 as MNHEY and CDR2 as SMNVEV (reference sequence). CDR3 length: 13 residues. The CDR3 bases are TGTGCCAGCAGGCCCACTAGGGGTTACGAGCAGTACTTC. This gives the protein CASRPTRGYEQYF.

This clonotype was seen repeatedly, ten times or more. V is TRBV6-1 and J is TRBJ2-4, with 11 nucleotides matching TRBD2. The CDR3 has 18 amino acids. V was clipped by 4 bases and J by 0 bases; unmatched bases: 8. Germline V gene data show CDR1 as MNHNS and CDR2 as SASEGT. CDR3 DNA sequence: TGTGCCAGCAGTGCCCCTGGACTAGCGGGCCTAGCCAAAAACATTCAGTACTTC. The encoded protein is CASSAPGLAGLAKNIQYF.

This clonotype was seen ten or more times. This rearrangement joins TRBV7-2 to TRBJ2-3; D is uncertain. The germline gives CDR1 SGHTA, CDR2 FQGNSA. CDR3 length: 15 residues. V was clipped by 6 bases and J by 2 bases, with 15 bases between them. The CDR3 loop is CASSSAGLFTDTQYF. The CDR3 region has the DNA TGTGCCAGCAGTTCCGCCGGGCTCTTCACAGATACGCAGTATTTT.

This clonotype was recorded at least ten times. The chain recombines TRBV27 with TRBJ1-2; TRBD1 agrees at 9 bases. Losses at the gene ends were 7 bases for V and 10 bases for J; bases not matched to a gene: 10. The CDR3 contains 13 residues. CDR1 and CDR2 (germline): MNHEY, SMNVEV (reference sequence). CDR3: CASTWTGAKDYTF. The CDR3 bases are TGTGCCAGCACCTGGACAGGGGCGAAAGACTACACCTTC.

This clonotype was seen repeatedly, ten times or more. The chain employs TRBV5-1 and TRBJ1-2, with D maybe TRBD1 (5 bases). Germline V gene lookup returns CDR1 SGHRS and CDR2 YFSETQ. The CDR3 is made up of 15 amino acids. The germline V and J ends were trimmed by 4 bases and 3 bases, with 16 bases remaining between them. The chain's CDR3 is CASSPREGHDYGYTF. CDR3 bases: TGCGCCAGCAGCCCCCGTGAGGGGCACGACTATGGCTACACCTTC.

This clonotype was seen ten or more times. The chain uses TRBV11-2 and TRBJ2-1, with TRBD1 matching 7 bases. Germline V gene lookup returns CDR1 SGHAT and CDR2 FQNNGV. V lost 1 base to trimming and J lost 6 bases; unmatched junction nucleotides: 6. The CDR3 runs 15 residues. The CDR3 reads CASSLGQGFINEQFF. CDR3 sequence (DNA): TGTGCCAGCAGCTTAGGACAGGGATTTATCAATGAGCAGTTCTTC.